This T cell receptor beta chain was captured in a study of cytomegalovirus exposure and HLA in healthy donors. Study outcomes and limitations: Immune exposure information available was restricted to CMV serostatus.

V was pared by 8 bases and J by 9 bases, with 11 bases of the junction left unmatched. CDR3 length equals 14 residues. The germline gives CDR1 MNHNS, CDR2 SASEGT. Worth noting for this clone: The antigen remains unidentified.

Researchers ran the PCR with 60 Vbeta and 13 Jbeta primers. Using immunoSEQ multiplex PCR, the repertoire was profiled, and TCRdb retains in-frame clones only, with some absent. In the table there are 150,000 to 200,000 clones, 77% of which are singletons. The chain uses TRBV6-1 and TRBJ2-1; 9 bases fit TRBD2. The sample comprised PBMCs. The sequence was collected from a male donor in good health and CMV-seropositive. As DNA, the CDR3 is TGTGCCAGCCCCCGGGCGGGGGGGCGGATTGAGCAGTTCTTC. Its translation is CASPRAGGRIEQFF.